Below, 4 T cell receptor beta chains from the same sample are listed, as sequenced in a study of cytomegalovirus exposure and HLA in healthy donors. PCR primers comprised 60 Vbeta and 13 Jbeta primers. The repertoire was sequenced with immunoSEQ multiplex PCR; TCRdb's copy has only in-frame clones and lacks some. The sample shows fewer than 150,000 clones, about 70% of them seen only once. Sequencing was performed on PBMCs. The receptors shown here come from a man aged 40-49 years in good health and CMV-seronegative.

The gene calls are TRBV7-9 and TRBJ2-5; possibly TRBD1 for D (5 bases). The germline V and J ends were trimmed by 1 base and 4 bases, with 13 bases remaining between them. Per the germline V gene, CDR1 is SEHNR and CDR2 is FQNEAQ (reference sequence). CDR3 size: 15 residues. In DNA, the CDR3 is TGTGCCAGCAGCTTAGGCCCAAGGGGCGTAGAGACCCAGTACTTC. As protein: CASSLGPRGVETQYF.

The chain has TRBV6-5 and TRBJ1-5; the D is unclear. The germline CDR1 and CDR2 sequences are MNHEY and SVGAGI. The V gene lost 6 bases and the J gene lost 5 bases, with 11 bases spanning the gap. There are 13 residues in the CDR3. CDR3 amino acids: CASSPRNYQPQHF. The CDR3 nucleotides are TGTGCCAGCAGCCCCAGGAATTATCAGCCCCAGCATTTT.

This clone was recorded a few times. The CDR3 DNA reads TGTGCCAGCAGCTCTGGGGAGACAGGGAGCTCCTATAATTCACCCCTCCACTTT. It specifies CASSSGETGSSYNSPLHF. This chain connects TRBV7-2 to TRBJ1-6; 7 bases fit TRBD1. Germline CDR1 SGHTA, CDR2 FQGNSA. This CDR3 contains 18 residues. The junction had 9 bases not matched to a gene; V was cut back by 4 bases and J by 0 bases.

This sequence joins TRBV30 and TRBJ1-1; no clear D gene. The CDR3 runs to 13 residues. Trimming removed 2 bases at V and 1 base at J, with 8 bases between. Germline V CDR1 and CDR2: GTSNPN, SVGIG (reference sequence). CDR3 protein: CAWSSYSNTEAFF. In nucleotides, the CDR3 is TGTGCCTGGAGTTCCTATTCGAACACTGAAGCTTTCTTT.